A selection of T cell receptor beta chains follows, all from one sample in a study of CD8 T cells in ankylosing spondylitis. TCRdb independently ran MiXCR on the 5' RACE reads; one entry per CDR3 protein. The sample carries about 340,000 distinct CDR3 sequences, over 12% recorded once. The sample consisted of blood, either unsorted or a sorted T cell fraction (not recorded which). Receptors originate from a male donor with ankylosing spondylitis or in good health (not recorded which). CDR3s include the opening cysteine and the closing phenylalanine or tryptophan. The D gene is left open where the match is weak. Some rows have no size entry. The others give once, few or many, or a class for an expanded clone.

clone size: .; J gene: TRBJ2-3; D gene: TRBD2; V gene: TRBV11-1; CDR3 protein: CASSPGLAGVASTDTQYF; CDR3 DNA: TGTGCCAGCAGCCCGGGACTAGCGGGAGTCGCGAGCACAGATACGCAGTATTTT
clone size: few; J gene: TRBJ2-7; D gene: .; V gene: TRBV5-5; CDR3 protein: CASSFRGGEQYF; CDR3 DNA: TGTGCCAGCAGCTTCAGGGGAGGCGAGCAGTACTTC
clone size: .; J gene: TRBJ1-4; D gene: TRBD1; V gene: TRBV5-1; CDR3 protein: CASSFRGRDEKLFF; CDR3 DNA: TGCGCCAGCAGCTTCAGGGGGCGTGATGAAAAACTGTTTTTT
clone size: .; J gene: TRBJ2-3; D gene: .; V gene: TRBV7-9; CDR3 protein: CASTQRSTDTQYF; CDR3 DNA: TGTGCCAGCACCCAGAGGAGCACGGATACGCAGTATTTT
clone size: .; J gene: TRBJ2-3; D gene: TRBD2; V gene: TRBV29-1; CDR3 protein: CSVEVAPGLAGDTQYF; CDR3 DNA: TGCAGCGTTGAAGTTGCCCCCGGACTAGCTGGAGATACGCAGTATTTT
clone size: few; J gene: TRBJ1-1; D gene: .; V gene: TRBV5-1; CDR3 protein: CASSLAGHTEAFF; CDR3 DNA: TGCGCCAGCAGCTTGGCAGGGCACACTGAAGCTTTCTTT
clone size: .; J gene: TRBJ2-7; D gene: .; V gene: TRBV18; CDR3 protein: CASSQTYDARAYEQYF; CDR3 DNA: TGTGCCAGCTCACAAACCTACGATGCGCGGGCCTACGAGCAGTACTTC
clone size: many; J gene: TRBJ2-3; D gene: TRBD1; V gene: TRBV2; CDR3 protein: CASSGGGQYTDTQYF; CDR3 DNA: TGTGCCAGCAGTGGAGGGGGACAGTACACAGATACGCAGTATTTT
clone size: many; J gene: TRBJ2-5; D gene: .; V gene: TRBV4-1; CDR3 protein: CASSQDRDSWTQYF; CDR3 DNA: TGCGCCAGCAGCCAAGATCGGGATAGCTGGACCCAGTACTTC
clone size: once; J gene: TRBJ1-6; D gene: .; V gene: TRBV4-1; CDR3 protein: CASSQILPDGARSPHHF; CDR3 DNA: TGCGCCAGCAGCCAAATCCTCCCCGACGGGGCAAGGTCACCCCACCACTTT
clone size: .; J gene: TRBJ1-2; D gene: TRBD1; V gene: TRBV7-9; CDR3 protein: CASSEPGQGGYGYTF; CDR3 DNA: TGTGCCAGCAGCGAACCTGGACAGGGTGGCTATGGCTACACCTTC
clone size: few; J gene: TRBJ2-3; D gene: TRBD1; V gene: TRBV5-1; CDR3 protein: CASSIGQGSTDTQYF; CDR3 DNA: TGCGCCAGCAGCATAGGACAGGGAAGCACAGATACGCAGTATTTT
clone size: .; J gene: TRBJ2-3; D gene: .; V gene: TRBV12-3/TRBV12-4; CDR3 protein: CASSLGQGYTQYF; CDR3 DNA: TGTGCCAGCAGTTTGGGCCAGGGGTATACGCAGTATTTT
clone size: few; J gene: TRBJ1-6; D gene: .; V gene: TRBV4-2; CDR3 protein: CASSQGDNNNSPLHF; CDR3 DNA: TGTGCCAGCAGCCAAGGGGACAATAATAATTCACCCCTCCACTTT
clone size: .; J gene: TRBJ1-6; D gene: TRBD1; V gene: TRBV5-5; CDR3 protein: CASSLPGTDSPLHF; CDR3 DNA: TGTGCCAGCAGCTTGCCCGGGACAGATTCACCCCTCCACTTT
clone size: few; J gene: TRBJ2-3; D gene: .; V gene: TRBV19; CDR3 protein: CASSPLASRRDTQYF; CDR3 DNA: TGTGCCAGTAGTCCCCTAGCCTCGAGACGAGATACGCAGTATTTT
clone size: few; J gene: TRBJ2-7; D gene: TRBD2; V gene: TRBV12-3/TRBV12-4; CDR3 protein: CASSLAPGSGVDEQYF; CDR3 DNA: TGTGCCAGCAGTTTAGCCCCAGGTAGCGGGGTTGATGAGCAGTACTTC
clone size: many; J gene: TRBJ2-3; D gene: TRBD2; V gene: TRBV7-2; CDR3 protein: CASSTTSGSADTQYF; CDR3 DNA: TGTGCCAGCAGCACTACTAGCGGGAGTGCAGATACGCAGTATTTT